This record concerns one T cell receptor (beta chain) sequence. Its antigen remains unidentified. These data come from a study of T cell repertoires in cytomegalovirus infection. Study information: CMV epitopes in the study were HLA-C-restricted (recently identified) and HLA-B-restricted (well studied). A matching HLA type, together with CMV infection, was signaled by public TCR beta signatures.

MiXCR, applied by TCRdb to the reads, yields one record per CDR3 protein. The sample has some 500,000 distinct CDR3 sequences, over 35% seen once. Germline V CDR1 and CDR2: MNHEY, SMNVEV (reference sequence). This CDR3 spans 13 amino acids. The germline V and J ends were trimmed by 2 bases and 10 bases, with 12 bases remaining between them. The TCR originated in a human donor in good health (CMV status not recorded). Some clones in this sample may be carry-over from other donors' samples. This sample comprised cultured PBMCs, obtained from culture after CMV antigen stimulation. This chain uses TRBV27 with TRBJ2-1; no definite D call. The CDR3 DNA follows: TGTGCCAGCAGTTTAAGGGTCGCTGCAGAGCAGTTCTTC. It codes for CASSLRVAAEQFF.